What follows are 19 T cell receptor beta chains derived from one specimen sequenced in a study of blood T cell repertoires in COVID-19. The data were produced by immunoSEQ multiplex PCR, yet TCRdb's version contains in-frame clones alone and is incomplete. The data hold tens of thousands of clones, with about 81% observed a single time. The sequencing sample was made of peripheral blood. The origin of the receptors is a human donor in a cohort sampled during active COVID-19.

The chain has TRBV23-1 and TRBJ1-5; no clear D gene. TRBV23-1 is classed as an ORF, of uncertain function. With 3 bases removed from V and 4 bases from J, the gap between germline ends came to 19 bases. This CDR3 has 17 residues. CDR3 bases: TGCGCCAGCAGTCAGGCGGGGAACCAGACGGGGAATCAGCCCCAGCATTTT. Protein sequence: CASSQAGNQTGNQPQHF.

This chain uses TRBV5-1 with TRBJ2-1; 7 bases align to TRBD2. Trimming took 2 bases from V and 0 from J; bases not matched to a gene: 5. The CDR3 is 16 residues long. The germline gives CDR1 SGHRS, CDR2 YFSETQ. Here the CDR3 DNA reads TGCGCCAGCAGCTTTAGCGGGTCTAGCTCCTACAATGAGCAGTTCTTC. Protein: CASSFSGSSSYNEQFF.

This clone was recorded many times. This chain uses TRBV5-6 with TRBJ2-6; D not certain. Germline CDR1 reads SGHDT; CDR2 reads YYEEEE. V was shortened by 0 bases and J by 4 bases, with 8 bases between the two germline ends. This CDR3 is built from 15 residues. This CDR3 reads CASSLGVAGANVLTF. As DNA, the CDR3 is TGTGCCAGCAGCTTGGGGGTAGCCGGGGCCAACGTCCTGACTTTC.

CDR3 sequence: CASSHREANTEAFF. The CDR3 DNA reads as TGCGCCAGCAGCCACCGGGAAGCAAACACTGAAGCTTTCTTT. This chain links TRBV4-3 with TRBJ1-1, with no clear D. V was cut by 3 bases and J by 2 bases, with 10 bases left in between. This CDR3 region has 14 residues. Per germline, CDR1 LGHNA and CDR2 YSLEER.

The chain recombines TRBV27 with TRBJ2-1; D is perhaps TRBD1 (5 bases). The CDR3 covers 16 residues. V was shortened by 2 bases and J by 3 bases, with 14 bases between the two germline ends. Germline values: CDR1 MNHEY, CDR2 SMNVEV (reference sequence). CDR3 nucleotides: TGTGCCAGCAGTTTAATAGGGGCGACGAACTACAATGAGCAGTTCTTC. Translation gives CASSLIGATNYNEQFF.

The rearrangement uses TRBV18 and TRBJ2-2; TRBD2 might be the D (6 bases). CDR3 size: 19 residues. Germline V gene lookup returns CDR1 KGHSH and CDR2 LQKENI. Deletions cut 3 bases from V and 4 bases from J, with 24 bases between. In nucleotides, the CDR3 is TGTGCCAGCTCACCTTTTCTTCTTTGGAGGGAGAGAGGCACCGGGGAGCTGTTTTTT. It specifies CASSPFLLWRERGTGELFF.

The V gene is TRBV20-1, the J gene TRBJ2-7; D ambiguous. This CDR3 region has 12 residues. Trimming pared 3 bases from V and 2 bases from J, leaving 8 bases between. CDR1 is DFQATT, CDR2 SNEGSKA, per germline (reference sequence). CDR3 sequence (DNA): TGCAGTGCTAGTGGCCTAACCTACGAGCAGTACTTC. Its protein product is CSASGLTYEQYF.

This rearrangement joins TRBV7-6 to TRBJ2-1; the match to TRBD2 covers 8 bases. Losses at the gene ends were 5 bases for V and 6 bases for J; bases not matched to a gene: 9. CDR1 is SGHVS, CDR2 FNYEAQ, per germline. This CDR3 region has 15 residues. CDR3 sequence reads: CASSPGGLAINEQFF. The CDR3 DNA is TGTGCCAGCAGCCCTGGTGGACTAGCTATCAATGAGCAGTTCTTC.

The chain joins TRBV7-9 to TRBJ2-7; 10 positions agree with TRBD2. J was trimmed by 0 bases and V by 2 bases; bases with no gene match: 10. The CDR3 covers 18 residues. Germline CDR1 reads SEHNR; CDR2 reads FQNEAQ (reference sequence). The CDR3: CASSLSSSGLASSYEQYF. Written as DNA, the CDR3 is TGTGCCAGCAGCTTAAGTTCGTCGGGACTAGCGAGCTCCTACGAGCAGTACTTC.

As concerns this clone: A junction end diverges from the germline sequence, so it may reflect a read error. The chain recombines TRBV7-8 with TRBJ1-1; D call uncertain. The CDR3 spans 11 residues. Germline V gives CDR1 SGHVS, CDR2 FQNEAQ. CDR3 nucleotide sequence: TGTGCCAGCAGCTTAGCGGCGGCCCAGATCTTT. As protein: CASSLAAAQIF.

The chain is built from TRBV6-2 or TRBV6-3 and TRBJ1-2; 8 bases fit TRBD1. Unmatched junction bases numbered 9, after V lost 4 bases and J lost 8 bases. Germline V gene data show CDR1 as MNHEY and CDR2 as SVGEGT. The CDR3 spans 14 residues. CDR3 region: CASSSRTGTKGYTF. The CDR3 coding sequence is TGTGCCAGCAGTTCCCGGACAGGGACTAAGGGCTACACCTTC.

CDR3 loop: CASRASALNQETQYF. CDR3 DNA sequence: TGTGCCAGCAGGGCTAGCGCCCTGAATCAAGAGACCCAGTACTTC. The rearrangement joins TRBV6-6 to TRBJ2-5; TRBD2 is a possible D gene (6 bases). The V end was cut by 6 bases, the J end by 2 bases, with 16 bases between. Germline-derived CDR1 and CDR2 are MNHNY and SVGAGI (reference sequence). This CDR3 spans 15 amino acids.

The chain uses TRBV5-5 and TRBJ1-4, with 7 bases fitting TRBD1. The V gene end was trimmed by 0 bases and the J gene end by 5 bases; junction bases not matched to a gene: 4. The CDR3 covers 15 residues. CDR1 is SGHKS, CDR2 YYEKEE, per germline (reference sequence). The CDR3 here is CASSLAGTENEKLFF. The CDR3 DNA reads as TGTGCCAGCAGCTTGGCCGGGACAGAAAATGAAAAACTGTTTTTT.

This chain joins TRBV5-6 and TRBJ2-1, with 8 positions matching TRBD2. V trimming: 0 bases; J trimming: 4 bases; junction bases outside the gene matches: 6. Germline CDR1 reads SGHDT; CDR2 reads YYEEEE. This CDR3 has 16 residues. CDR3 in DNA: TGTGCCAGCAGCTTGGAAGAGCGGGAGTCATACAATGAGCAGTTCTTC. Translation: CASSLEERESYNEQFF.

The CDR3 is CASSIPPGLAGGEYEQFF. Here the CDR3 DNA reads TGTGCCAGCAGCATACCCCCGGGACTAGCGGGAGGGGAGTATGAGCAGTTCTTC. V and J are TRBV21-1 and TRBJ2-1; the table calls TRBD2, which could not be checked here. TRBV21-1 is labeled a pseudogene. CDR3 size: 18 residues.

For the CDR3, the DNA is TGTGCCAGCAGGCTACTAGCGGGAGATTCCGAGCAGTACTTC. Translated: CASRLLAGDSEQYF. The chain carries TRBV5-4 and TRBJ2-7; 11 positions match TRBD2. Trimming removed 5 bases from V and 6 bases from J; junction bases left unmatched: 7. CDR1 is SGHNT and CDR2 is YYREEE in the germline V gene (reference sequence). The CDR3 loop spans 14 amino acids.

V gene TRBV7-8 combines with J gene TRBJ2-5; 10 nucleotides match TRBD1. With 5 bases clipped from V and 12 bases from J, the junction kept 6 bases outside the gene matches. This CDR3 has 12 amino acids. Germline CDR1 SGHVS, CDR2 FQNEAQ. The CDR3 loop reads CASSPLGQGEYF. The DNA of the CDR3 is TGTGCCAGCAGCCCATTAGGACAGGGGGAGTACTTC.

The CDR3 spells CASSRLAGAEQFF. CDR3 bases: TGTGCCAGTAGTAGGCTAGCGGGAGCCGAGCAGTTCTTC. The V call is TRBV19, the J call TRBJ2-1; 10 bases fit TRBD2. The CDR3 has 13 residues. Germline V lookup: CDR1 LNHDA, CDR2 SQIVND (reference sequence). The V segment lost 4 bases and the J segment 10 bases; nucleotides outside the gene matches: 4.

The J gene is TRBJ2-2, the V gene TRBV28; D uncertain. V was clipped by 3 bases and J by 7 bases, with 12 bases between them. Germline V gives CDR1 MDHEN, CDR2 SYDVKM. This CDR3 has 14 amino acids. The CDR3 sequence is CASSFGVFGGELFF. Written as DNA, the CDR3 is TGTGCCAGCAGTTTCGGAGTTTTCGGCGGGGAGCTGTTTTTT.